Listed here are 18 T cell receptor beta chains from one sample, sequenced in a study of blood T cell repertoires in COVID-19. Here immunoSEQ multiplex PCR was the method, and the copy in TCRdb shows in-frame clones only, minus some. Of 200,000 to 250,000 clones listed, 75% to 85% are singletons. Material for sequencing was peripheral blood. These receptors were obtained from a woman aged 45-59 years with acute or convalescent COVID-19.

CDR3: CASSHESSYNSPLHF. The CDR3 DNA follows: TGCGCCAGCAGCCATGAGAGCTCCTATAATTCACCCCTCCACTTT. The chain is built from TRBV4-1 and TRBJ1-6; no firm D call. Trimming removed 3 bases from V and 0 bases from J, with 6 bases in between. This CDR3 contains 15 residues. Germline values: CDR1 MGHRA, CDR2 YSYEKL.

This chain uses TRBV7-2 with TRBJ2-5; D is uncertain. CDR3 length: 13 amino acids. Trimming stripped 0 bases from V and 2 bases from J, with 4 bases between. The germline V gene has CDR1 SGHTA and CDR2 FQGNSA. The CDR3 DNA sequence: TGTGCCAGCAGCTTAGCGACACAAGAGACCCAGTACTTC. As protein: CASSLATQETQYF.

The chain is built from TRBV25-1 and TRBJ2-7, with TRBD1 as a possible D gene (7 bases). Trimming removed 3 bases from V and 3 bases from J, with 15 bases in between. The CDR3 has 15 amino acids. In germline, CDR1 is MGHDK, CDR2 SYGVNS. The CDR3 loop is CASSDRQGGHYEQYF. CDR3 coding DNA: TGTGCCAGCAGTGATAGACAGGGAGGACACTACGAGCAGTACTTC.

The chain employs TRBV11-2 and TRBJ2-3, with 8 positions matching TRBD2. Germline V gives CDR1 SGHAT, CDR2 FQNNGV. J gave up 7 bases and V 0 bases, and 9 bases lay outside the gene matches. The CDR3 spans 16 residues. The CDR3 region has the DNA TGTGCCAGCAGCTTAGATTTGGCGGGAGGATCAAATACGCAGTATTTT. This gives the protein CASSLDLAGGSNTQYF.

This clone was counted only a few times. The rearrangement links TRBV15 to TRBJ2-5; D is undetermined. There are 15 residues in the CDR3. Trimming removed 1 base at V and 2 bases at J, with 11 bases between. Looked up from germline, CDR1 is LNHNV and CDR2 is YYDKDF (reference sequence). CDR3 region: CATSRGWSEQETQYF. CDR3 nucleotide sequence: TGTGCCACCAGCAGAGGATGGAGTGAACAAGAGACCCAGTACTTC.

The V and J genes are TRBV5-1 and TRBJ2-7; D is undetermined. There are 13 residues in the CDR3. Trimming left V 0 bases short and J 6 bases short, with 10 bases between. CDR1 and CDR2 (germline): SGHRS, YFSETQ. The CDR3 protein is CASSLDLRVEQYF. The DNA for the CDR3 is TGCGCCAGCAGCTTGGATCTTCGTGTCGAGCAGTACTTC.

CDR3 sequence reads: CASGGGEYNSPLHF. The CDR3 DNA follows: TGTGCCTCGGGGGGGGGCGAGTATAATTCACCCCTCCACTTT. This rearrangement joins TRBV9 to TRBJ1-6, with D perhaps TRBD1 (6 bases). Germline CDR1 reads SGDLS; CDR2 reads YYNGEE. Trimming took off 10 bases at V and 4 bases at J, with 15 bases between the two ends. This CDR3 contains 14 residues. The full variable domain, its missing parts supplied by reference TRBV9 and TRBJ1-6, is DSGVTQTPKHLITATGQRVTLRCSPRSGDLSVYWYQQSLDQGLQFLIQYYNGEERAKGNILERFSAQQFPDLHSELNLSSLELGDSALYFCASGGGEYNSPLHFGNGTRLTVT.

This clone was seen a single time. This chain connects TRBV28 to TRBJ1-3, with D unclear. V lost 2 bases to trimming and J lost 4 bases, with 9 bases between them. Germline assignment: CDR1 MDHEN and CDR2 SYDVKM. The CDR3 length is 14 residues. In DNA form, the CDR3 reads TGTGCCAGCAGTTTACCGATCCAGGGAAACACCATATATTTT. Translation: CASSLPIQGNTIYF. Complete variable domain (other parts from reference TRBV28 and TRBJ1-3): DVKVTQSSRYLVKRTGEKVFLECVQDMDHENMFWYRQDPGLGLRLIYFSYDVKMKEKGDIPEGYSVSREKKERFSLILESASTNQTSMYLCASSLPIQGNTIYFGEGSWLTVV.

The chain carries TRBV30 and TRBJ2-1; 9 bases match TRBD1. Germline V gene lookup returns CDR1 GTSNPN and CDR2 SVGIG (reference sequence). The CDR3 covers 17 residues. Germline trimming cut 7 bases from V and 0 bases from J; bases unmatched to any gene: 13. In DNA, the CDR3 is TGTGCCTTAACGGGACAGGGCTATCCAGCCTCCTACAATGAGCAGTTCTTC. This encodes CALTGQGYPASYNEQFF.

The rearrangement joins TRBV10-1 to TRBJ2-3, with unresolved D. Looked up from germline, CDR1 is WNHNN and CDR2 is SYGVQD (reference sequence). Trimming pared 3 bases from V and 2 bases from J, leaving 15 bases between. The CDR3 spans 16 residues. CDR3 in DNA: TGCGCCAGCAGTGATCCCGCTGAGGAGAACACAGATACGCAGTATTTT. It is translated as CASSDPAEENTDTQYF.

V is TRBV19 and J is TRBJ2-2, with 7 nucleotides matching TRBD2. Germline loops: CDR1 LNHDA, CDR2 SQIVND (reference sequence). The CDR3 runs to 14 residues. Trimming cost V 8 bases and J 2 bases; bases outside gene matches: 5. CDR3 protein: CASRTSANTGELFF. The CDR3 DNA is TGTGCCAGTCGAACTAGCGCTAACACCGGGGAGCTGTTTTTT.

V is TRBV19 and J is TRBJ1-6; TRBD1 aligns across 8 bases. Trimming cost V 3 bases and J 6 bases; bases outside gene matches: 4. Germline CDR1 reads LNHDA; CDR2 reads SQIVND (reference sequence). The CDR3 runs to 15 residues. CDR3 region: CASSMGTGPNSPLHF. The CDR3 nucleotides are TGTGCCAGTAGTATGGGGACAGGCCCTAATTCACCCCTCCACTTT. Together with reference TRBV19 and TRBJ1-6, the CDR3 gives the full variable domain: DGGITQSPKYLFRKEGQNVTLSCEQNLNHDAMYWYRQDPGQGLRLIYYSQIVNDFQKGDIAEGYSVSREKKESFPLTVTSAQKNPTAFYLCASSMGTGPNSPLHFGNGTRLTVT.

The chain recombines TRBV28 with TRBJ2-7, with 10 bases fitting TRBD1. This CDR3 contains 15 residues. Germline CDR1 MDHEN, CDR2 SYDVKM. Trimming took 5 bases from V and 12 from J; bases not matched to a gene: 16. CDR3 DNA: TGTGCCAGCAGTCGACAGGGGGCAGCGCGGGGGCCCTCGTACTTC. This encodes CASSRQGAARGPSYF.

This chain uses TRBV5-4 with TRBJ1-1, with a tentative D call TRBD1 (6 bases). This CDR3 comprises 15 residues. Trimming removed 4 bases from V and 4 bases from J, with 17 bases in between. Per the germline V gene, CDR1 is SGHNT and CDR2 is YYREEE (reference sequence). CDR3 in DNA: TGTGCCAGCAGCGTACCGGGACATCGGGGCACTGAAGCTTTCTTT. Translation: CASSVPGHRGTEAFF.

The CDR3 DNA follows: TGTGCCAGCAGTTTTAGGAGCACTGAAGCTTTCTTT. Translating gives CASSFRSTEAFF. The genes are TRBV28 and TRBJ1-1; the D is unclear. V was cut by 3 bases and J by 4 bases, with 6 bases left in between. Germline loops: CDR1 MDHEN, CDR2 SYDVKM. The CDR3 covers 12 residues.

V is TRBV9 and J is TRBJ1-2; 7 bases agree with TRBD1. This CDR3 is 13 amino acids long. The J segment lost 5 bases and the V segment lost 4 bases, leaving 5 bases of the junction unmatched. Germline V lookup: CDR1 SGDLS, CDR2 YYNGEE. CDR3 bases: TGTGCCAGCAGCTCAGGGGGACGTTATGGCTACACCTTC. It specifies CASSSGGRYGYTF.

The chain links TRBV12-2 to TRBJ1-4; TRBD1 was called by the table and not checked on the DNA. TRBV12-2 is a known pseudogene. The CDR3 extends over 18 amino acids. The CDR3: CASRPLDRVLWTNEKLFF. DNA of the CDR3: TGTGCAAGTCGCCCCCTAGACAGGGTGCTTTGGACTAATGAAAAACTGTTTTTT.

This chain links TRBV14 with TRBJ1-2, with D unclear. CDR3 length equals 13 residues. CDR1 SGHDN and CDR2 FVKESK come from the germline V gene. V lost 2 bases, J lost 7 bases, and 11 bases lay in between. The CDR3 DNA reads as TGTGCCAGCAGCCAATCCCCGGGAGGTGGCTACACCTTC. As protein: CASSQSPGGGYTF. Variable domain in full (rest from reference TRBV14 and TRBJ1-2): EAGVTQFPSHSVIEKGQTVTLRCDPISGHDNLYWYRRVMGKEIKFLLHFVKESKQDESGMPNNRFLAERTGGTYSTLKVQPAELEDSGVYFCASSQSPGGGYTFGSGTRLTVV.